The source of this T cell receptor beta chain is a study of T cell responses to AZD1222 COVID-19 vaccine. Produced via immunoSEQ multiplex PCR; TCRdb's table is partial and in-frame only. The sample lists around 78,000 clones, about 90% seen once, with over 1.1% in the top ten. The CDR3 is made up of 13 amino acids. The germline CDR1 and CDR2 sequences are GTSNPN and SVGIG (reference sequence). V was cut by 0 bases and J by 6 bases, with 11 bases left in between. The clonotype was recovered from an adult who received the AZD1222 COVID-19 vaccine. The rearrangement links TRBV30 to TRBJ1-1, with a tentative D call TRBD1 (6 bases). Material: peripheral blood, obtained 28 days after the second AZD1222 dose. CDR3 amino acids: CAWSVGGRSEAFF. As DNA, the CDR3 is TGTGCCTGGAGTGTAGGGGGTCGGTCTGAAGCTTTCTTT. The whole variable domain, filled in from reference TRBV30 and TRBJ1-1, reads SQTIHQWPATLVQPVGSPLSLECTVEGTSNPNLYWYRQAAGRGLQLLFYSVGIGQISSEVPQNLSASRPQDRQFILSSKKLLLSDSGFYLCAWSVGGRSEAFFGQGTRLTVV.